The 3 T cell receptor beta chains reported below all come from one sample, sequenced in a study of cytomegalovirus exposure and HLA in healthy donors. Amplification used 60 Vbeta primers and 13 Jbeta primers. Produced via immunoSEQ multiplex PCR; TCRdb's table is partial and in-frame only. The sample holds 110,000 to 150,000 clones. Material for sequencing was PBMCs. All receptors derive from a male donor in good health and CMV-seronegative.

The chain couples TRBV7-9 to TRBJ2-1; 9 nucleotides align to TRBD1. The ends lost 1 base at V and 12 bases at J; junction bases unmatched: 7. Germline lookup yields CDR1 SEHNR and CDR2 FQNEAQ (reference sequence). CDR3 size: 14 residues. CDR3 sequence (DNA): TGTGCCAGCAGCTTAGACAGGGGGCCCAGTGGGCAGTTCTTC. Translating gives CASSLDRGPSGQFF.

The chain uses TRBV2 and TRBJ1-5; D unresolved. The germline V and J ends were trimmed by 6 bases and 6 bases, with 15 bases remaining between them. CDR3 length equals 14 residues. Germline assignment: CDR1 SNHLY and CDR2 FYNNEI. CDR3 bases: TGTGCCAGCAGCGTCGGGAGGGCTAGTCAGCCCCAGCATTTT. This sequence encodes CASSVGRASQPQHF.

The V call is TRBV9, the J call TRBJ1-1; D is undetermined. Germline values: CDR1 SGDLS, CDR2 YYNGEE. The V and J ends lost 3 bases and 3 bases respectively, with 9 bases between them. The CDR3 is 13 residues long. CDR3 protein: CASSGYRHTEAFF. The CDR3 coding sequence is TGTGCCAGCAGCGGCTACAGACACACTGAAGCTTTCTTT.